This T cell receptor (beta chain) is drawn from a study of neurological immune-mediated disorders. Using its own MiXCR run on the 5' RACE reads, TCRdb lists one record per CDR3 protein. Here the sample spans tens of thousands of distinct CDR3 sequences, 10% being singletons. This clonotype was seen repeatedly, ten times or more. Its specificity is not known. V dropped 8 bases and J dropped 6 bases, with 13 bases sitting between them. CDR3 length: 13 amino acids. Germline CDR1 KGHDR, CDR2 SFDVKD. Study-wide results and limits: The study found no CDR3 amino acid sequences shared by expanded clones across subjects, suggesting private repertoires in all groups. Healthy controls had more TCR clonal expansion than multiple sclerosis, which showed the least, whereas HTLV-1-associated myelopathy showed the most.

The study built unsorted libraries from 2 million PBMCs kept at -80 C. The sequence was obtained from a woman between 35 and 50 years old with HTLV-1-associated myelopathy (HAM/TSP). V gene TRBV24-1 combines with J gene TRBJ2-1; D possibly corresponds to TRBD2 (6 bases). Sequencing used PBMCs. CDR3 sequence reads: CATMSGDTNEQFF. The CDR3 nucleotides read TGTGCCACCATGTCGGGGGATACCAATGAGCAGTTCTTC.